The TCR beta chain under discussion was sequenced for a study of cytomegalovirus exposure and HLA in healthy donors. About the research overall: HLA-typed donors contributed 65 million to 95 million unique TCRs, which were held in an early data release. Study outcomes and limitations: Later analysis associated a missense DCLRE1C variant with TCR beta V- and J-gene trimming. Presence/absence analyses supposed approximately even sequencing depth among donors.

PCR used 60 Vbeta primers and 13 Jbeta primers. Using immunoSEQ multiplex PCR, the repertoire was profiled, and TCRdb retains in-frame clones only, with some absent. This repertoire shows about 95,000 clones, under 85% found once; its top ten account for roughly 11%. CDR3 length equals 18 residues. V shed 7 bases, J shed 2 bases, and the junction held 16 bases outside the gene matches. CDR1 SEHNR and CDR2 FQNEAQ come from the germline V gene (reference sequence). Concerning this clone itself: What it binds is unknown.

V is TRBV7-9 and J is TRBJ2-3; 9 nucleotides align to TRBD2. This clonotype was sampled from a young man in good health and CMV-seropositive. What was sequenced was PBMCs. The CDR3 reads CASTLWAGGRFDTDTQYF. The CDR3, as DNA: TGTGCCAGCACCCTTTGGGCGGGGGGGCGATTTGACACAGATACGCAGTATTTT.